One and the same sample provided the 19 T cell receptor beta chains below, sequenced in a study of beta chain features in type 1 diabetes. Sequencing targeted expressed TCRB transcripts, as all isolated RNA had been reverse transcribed. This table comes from immunoSEQ multiplex PCR, and its TCRdb copy is limited to in-frame clones, with some not included. The sample shows 250,000 to 400,000 clones, approximately 15% of them seen only once. The sample taken for sequencing was central memory CD4+ T cells from blood. These receptors came from a man aged 25 to 40 in good health.

In this sample, this clone turned up a few times. V and J are TRBV18 and TRBJ1-5; 7 bases are shared with TRBD1. The CDR3 is 13 amino acids. CDR1 is KGHSH and CDR2 is LQKENI in the germline V gene. The J segment lost 5 bases and the V segment lost 3 bases, leaving 1 base of the junction unmatched. This CDR3 reads CASSPTGDQPQHF. CDR3 sequence (DNA): TGTGCCAGCTCACCCACAGGGGATCAGCCCCAGCATTTT.

This clone was found a few times. At one boundary the junction diverges from the germline segment, which might be a read error. This rearrangement joins TRBV9 to TRBJ1-2; no clear D gene. This CDR3 has 12 amino acids. Per the germline V gene, CDR1 is SGDLS and CDR2 is YYNGEE. CDR3 amino acids: CASSVRNYGCTF. The CDR3 DNA sequence: TGTGCCAGCAGCGTGAGAAACTATGGCTGCACCTTC.

This clone occurred many times. J is TRBJ2-2 and V is TRBV7-9; 12 bases line up with TRBD1. Germline V gene data show CDR1 as SEHNR and CDR2 as FQNEAQ (reference sequence). The CDR3 runs 16 residues. Losses at the gene ends were 5 bases for V and 7 bases for J; bases not matched to a gene: 8. DNA for the CDR3: TGTGCCAGCAGCGTCCGGGACAGGGGGCGCGGCGGGGAGCTGTTTTTT. Its protein is CASSVRDRGRGGELFF.

There are a few counts of this clone. The genes are TRBV19 and TRBJ2-7, with TRBD1 as a possible D gene (6 bases). Trimming removed 1 base from V and 0 bases from J, with 13 bases in between. This CDR3 is built from 16 residues. CDR1 is LNHDA and CDR2 is SQIVND in the germline V gene (reference sequence). The CDR3 reads CASSIGDTGSSYEQYF. CDR3 nucleotides: TGTGCCAGTAGTATAGGGGACACAGGGAGCTCCTACGAGCAGTACTTC.

The chain combines TRBV7-9 with TRBJ1-5, with D possibly TRBD1 on 6 matching bases. This CDR3 has 15 amino acids. The germline V gene encodes CDR1 SEHNR and CDR2 FQNEAQ (reference sequence). V gave up 5 bases and J gave up 2 bases, with 13 bases separating them. The CDR3 DNA reads as TGTGCCAGCAGCCCGGGGACAAATCGCAATCAGCCCCAGCATTTT. Protein product: CASSPGTNRNQPQHF. Looking up the rest from reference TRBV7-9 and TRBJ1-5 gives the full variable domain: DTGVSQNPRHKITKRGQNVTFRCDPISEHNRLYWYRQTLGQGPEFLTYFQNEAQLEKSRLLSDRFSAERPKGSFSTLEIQRTEQGDSAMYLCASSPGTNRNQPQHFGDGTRLSIL.

In this sample, this clone turned up a few times. The rearrangement uses TRBV6-1 and TRBJ1-1, with D uncertain. In germline, CDR1 is MNHNS, CDR2 SASEGT. Deletions cut 5 bases from V and 1 base from J, with 8 bases between. This CDR3 spans 13 amino acids. The CDR3 region is CASSLQENTEAFF. DNA of the CDR3: TGTGCCAGCAGTTTACAAGAGAACACTGAAGCTTTCTTT.

The chain carries TRBV6-6 and TRBJ2-1; 8 bases line up with TRBD2. Germline trimming cut 10 bases from V and 7 bases from J; bases unmatched to any gene: 9. Germline-derived CDR1 and CDR2 are MNHNY and SVGAGI (reference sequence). The CDR3 loop spans 13 amino acids. The DNA for the CDR3 is TGTGCCACAGGACTAGCCGAGTCGAATGAGCAGTTCTTC. Translated: CATGLAESNEQFF.

This clone was observed many times. V usage is TRBV11-2 and J usage is TRBJ2-7, with D perhaps assigned TRBD1 or TRBD2 (5 bases each). Germline V gene lookup returns CDR1 SGHAT and CDR2 FQNNGV. Trimming pared 9 bases from V and 2 bases from J, leaving 14 bases between. This CDR3 has 13 amino acids. The CDR3 nucleotides are TGTGCCAGTCGAAGGGACGGAACCTACGAGCAGTACTTC. Translated: CASRRDGTYEQYF.

The chain uses TRBV4-2 and TRBJ2-1; possibly TRBD2 for D (6 bases). The CDR3 is made up of 15 amino acids. V lost 1 base, J lost 7 bases, and 14 bases lay in between. Germline CDR1 and CDR2: LGHNA and YNFKEQ. CDR3 in amino acids: CASSQGLFAGNEQFF. CDR3 DNA: TGTGCCAGCAGCCAAGGGCTCTTCGCGGGGAATGAGCAGTTCTTC.

This clone was seen more than once but under ten times. V usage is TRBV5-4 and J usage is TRBJ1-2; D possibly corresponds to TRBD1 (5 bases). The CDR3 has 14 residues. V lost 1 base and J 6 bases, leaving 13 bases between the germline ends. CDR1 and CDR2 (germline): SGHNT, YYREEE (reference sequence). The chain's CDR3 is CASSLWGLRDGYTF. In DNA form, the CDR3 reads TGTGCCAGCAGCTTGTGGGGCCTTAGGGATGGCTACACCTTC.

This clone was picked up a small number of times. Other DNA sequences in this sample translate to the same CDR3. The gene calls are TRBV29-1 and TRBJ1-3, with unresolved D. With 3 bases removed from V and 6 bases from J, the gap between germline ends came to 6 bases. The CDR3 spans 11 residues. Germline V gene data show CDR1 as SQVTM and CDR2 as ANQGSEA. As DNA, the CDR3 is TGCAGCGTTGATAGAGCAAACACCATATATTTT. Translated, it gives CSVDRANTIYF.

Ten or more counts support this clone. This chain joins TRBV11-2 and TRBJ2-7, with unresolved D. V gave up 5 bases and J gave up 12 bases, with 14 bases separating them. CDR1 is SGHAT and CDR2 is FQNNGV in the germline V gene. This CDR3 spans 11 amino acids. CDR3 bases: TGTGCCAGCAGCCCGGGTTACGATCCGTACTTC. It encodes CASSPGYDPYF. The entire variable domain, with the rest obtained from reference TRBV11-2 and TRBJ2-7, is as follows: EAGVAQSPRYKIIEKRQSVAFWCNPISGHATLYWYQQILGQGPKLLIQFQNNGVVDDSQLPKDRFSAERLKGVDSTLKIQPAKLEDSAVYLCASSPGYDPYFGPGTRLTVT.

The sample holds a few counts of this clone. The chain recombines TRBV5-1 with TRBJ1-1, with D hard to call. The germline gives CDR1 SGHRS, CDR2 YFSETQ. The CDR3 extends over 12 amino acids. V dropped 2 bases and J dropped 7 bases, with 9 bases sitting between them. CDR3 residues: CASSLVGIEAFF. DNA for the CDR3: TGCGCCAGCAGCTTAGTGGGAATTGAAGCTTTCTTT.

This clone was counted only a few times. The chain has TRBV11-3 and TRBJ2-2; TRBD2 matches at 10 bases. V lost 5 bases to trimming and J lost 6 bases; unmatched junction nucleotides: 9. Germline loops: CDR1 SGHNT, CDR2 YENEEA. The CDR3 runs to 16 residues. CDR3 bases: TGTGCCAGCAGCCCACCTAGCGGGAGCGCGGCCGGGGAGCTGTTTTTT. Its protein product is CASSPPSGSAAGELFF.

The sample holds a few counts of this clone. The V gene is TRBV29-1, the J gene TRBJ1-2, with TRBD1 matching 7 bases. CDR1 is SQVTM, CDR2 ANQGSEA, per germline. The CDR3 is made up of 15 amino acids. In DNA form, the CDR3 reads TGCAGTCTTGTGGCAAAGGGGGCTAGGAACTATGGCTACACCTTC. Translated, it gives CSLVAKGARNYGYTF.

This clone was seen a handful of times. V is TRBV4-3 and J is TRBJ1-3; unclear D gene. This CDR3 comprises 15 residues. Germline CDR1 LGHNA, CDR2 YSLEER. V was cut by 3 bases and J by 1 base, with 10 bases left in between. This CDR3 is CASSQPLHSGNTIYF. Written as DNA, the CDR3 is TGCGCCAGCAGCCAGCCACTGCATTCTGGAAACACCATATATTTT.

The chain recombines TRBV6-5 with TRBJ1-1; TRBD1 is a possible D gene (5 bases). CDR3 length equals 14 residues. V was cut by 2 bases and J by 1 base, with 8 bases left in between. CDR1 and CDR2 (germline): MNHEY, SVGAGI. DNA for the CDR3: TGTGCCAGCAGTTACGACAGCTGGAACACTGAAGCTTTCTTT. This gives the protein CASSYDSWNTEAFF.

At least ten counts were recorded for this clone. The chain recombines TRBV7-2 with TRBJ1-2, with 7 nucleotides matching TRBD1. This CDR3 is built from 15 residues. The V gene end was trimmed by 5 bases and the J gene end by 8 bases; junction bases not matched to a gene: 14. Germline values: CDR1 SGHTA, CDR2 FQGNSA. The CDR3 loop is CASSRDRDRGEGYTF. CDR3 DNA: TGTGCCAGCAGCAGAGACAGGGACCGTGGGGAGGGCTACACCTTC. The entire variable domain, with the rest obtained from reference TRBV7-2 and TRBJ1-2, is as follows: GAGVSQSPSNKVTEKGKDVELRCDPISGHTALYWYRQSLGQGLEFLIYFQGNSAPDKSGLPSDRFSAERTGGSVSTLTIQRTQQEDSAVYLCASSRDRDRGEGYTFGSGTRLTVV.

The chain is built from TRBV25-1 and TRBJ2-6; D gene unclear. Trimming removed 4 bases at V and 1 base at J, with 17 bases between. The CDR3 extends over 18 amino acids. From germline, CDR1 is MGHDK and CDR2 SYGVNS. The CDR3 DNA reads TGTGCCAGCAGTGCCAAGTGGGTGCGCGGTTCTGGGGCCAACGTCCTGACTTTC. Protein product: CASSAKWVRGSGANVLTF.